A selection of T cell receptor beta chains follows, all from one sample in a study of identical twins. TCRdb reprocessed the 5' RACE reads via MiXCR and lists one record per CDR3 protein. This sample has 450,000 to 650,000 distinct CDR3 sequences, with approximately 10% found just once. The data were also submitted as part of a second study, on yellow fever vaccine responses in identical twins.

Sequenced sample: PBMCs. The source of these receptors is a woman aged 18-29 years in good health. Each CDR3 is given with its conserved first and last residue.

V | CDR3
TRBV3-1 | CASSRRGTSGNTGELFF
TRBV7-7 | CASSLRQGDQPQHF
TRBV2 | CASSESWARDYEQYF
TRBV6-6 | CASSYQTYEQYF
TRBV19 | CASTPGTTLFGQFF
TRBV12-3/TRBV12-4 | CASSLRSGGSYEQYF
TRBV20-1 | CSARGRAYNEQFF
TRBV5-1 | CASSLADRTDQETQYF
TRBV3-1 | CASSQDPDEQFF
TRBV7-9 | CASSFTGGGEAFF
TRBV14 | CASSQVVGGPDEQYF
TRBV28 | CASSDYREQETQYF
TRBV14 | CASSQVRGPITEAFF
TRBV3-1 | CASSQDQGRKQYF
TRBV29-1 | CSARGLAGNEQFF
TRBV7-2 | CASSLSLAGGPIDTQYF
TRBV11-2 | CASSSVLAALYNEQFF
TRBV12-3/TRBV12-4 | CASRNRGGSNQPQHF
TRBV5-1 | CASSQGTLAKNIQYF
TRBV6-5 | CASWTATYEQYF
TRBV23-1 | CASSQSPGGIGEQYF
TRBV6-1 | CASSEDGHSTDTQYF
TRBV7-2 | CASSSLTQGYEQYF
TRBV2 | CASSAQGNTEAFF
TRBV2 | CASRRVAGGLTDSYNEQFF
TRBV5-1 | CASSLAPDRGLTNEKLFF
TRBV5-1 | CASSLGGENNEQFF
TRBV12-3/TRBV12-4 | CASSLNFAGGAGGYTF
TRBV7-9 | CASSYQTGELFF
TRBV7-9 | CASSDVFLGADTQYF
TRBV3-1 | CASSQYSRVYEQYF
TRBV10-3 | CTTGTSGGTDTQYF
TRBV6-1 | CASSAGTEYNEQFF
TRBV10-3 | CAISALGGVSTDTQYF
TRBV10-3 | CARGQSTGELFF
TRBV27 | CASSSSGIQPQHF
TRBV20-1 | CSARKGGDTEAFF
TRBV5-5 | CASSLVAGGPHEQFF
TRBV6-2/TRBV6-3 | CASSYSWGRTEAFF
TRBV15 | CATSRDAVGIQYF